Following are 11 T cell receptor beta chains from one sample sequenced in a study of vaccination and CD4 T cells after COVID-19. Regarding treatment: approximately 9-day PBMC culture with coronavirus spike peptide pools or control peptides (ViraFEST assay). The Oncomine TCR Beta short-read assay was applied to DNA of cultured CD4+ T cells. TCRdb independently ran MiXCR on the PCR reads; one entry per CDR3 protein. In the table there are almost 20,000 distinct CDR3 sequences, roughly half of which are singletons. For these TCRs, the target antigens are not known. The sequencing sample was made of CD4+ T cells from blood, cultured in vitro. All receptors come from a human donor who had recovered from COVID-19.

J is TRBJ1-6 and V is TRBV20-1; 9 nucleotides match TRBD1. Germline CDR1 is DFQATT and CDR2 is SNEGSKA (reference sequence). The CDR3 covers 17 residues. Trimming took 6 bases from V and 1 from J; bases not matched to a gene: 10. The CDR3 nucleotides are TGCAGTGCGACGGGGACAGGGAGCATTTCCTATAATTCACCCCTCCACTTT. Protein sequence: CSATGTGSISYNSPLHF.

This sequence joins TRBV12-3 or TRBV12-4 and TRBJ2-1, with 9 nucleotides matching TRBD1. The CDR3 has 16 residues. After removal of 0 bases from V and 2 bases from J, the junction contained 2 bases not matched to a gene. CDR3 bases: TGTGCCAGCAGTTTAGCGGACAGGGGCACCTACAATGAGCAGTTCTTC. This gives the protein CASSLADRGTYNEQFF.

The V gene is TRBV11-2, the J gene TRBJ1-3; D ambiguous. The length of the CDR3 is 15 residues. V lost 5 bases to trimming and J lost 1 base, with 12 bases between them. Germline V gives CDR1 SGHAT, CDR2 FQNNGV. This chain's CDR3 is CASSPMAASGNTIYF. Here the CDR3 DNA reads TGTGCCAGCAGCCCGATGGCAGCTTCTGGAAACACCATATATTTT.

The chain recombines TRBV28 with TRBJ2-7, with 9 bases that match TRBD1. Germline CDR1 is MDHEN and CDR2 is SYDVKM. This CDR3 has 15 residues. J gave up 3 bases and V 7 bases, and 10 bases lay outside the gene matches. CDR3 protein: CASNPRGTGHYEQYF. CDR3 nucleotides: TGTGCCAGCAACCCTCGGGGGACAGGGCACTACGAGCAGTACTTC.

This CDR3 is CASSFRTSGGAGELFF. CDR3 in DNA: TGTGCCAGCAGCTTTCGAACTAGCGGGGGGGCCGGGGAGCTGTTTTTT. This chain joins TRBV7-2 and TRBJ2-2; 13 bases map to TRBD2. The CDR3 totals 16 residues. The trim removed 3 bases at V and 6 bases at J, leaving 4 bases unmatched. CDR1 is SGHTA, CDR2 FQGNSA, per germline.

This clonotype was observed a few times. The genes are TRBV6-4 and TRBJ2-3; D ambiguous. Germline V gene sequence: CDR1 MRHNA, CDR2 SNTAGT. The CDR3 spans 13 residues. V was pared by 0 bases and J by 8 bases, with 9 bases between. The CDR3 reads CASSDSSVGTQYF. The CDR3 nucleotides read TGTGCCAGCAGTGACTCGTCCGTGGGTACGCAGTATTTT.

As DNA, the CDR3 is TGTGCCAGCAGTGGTTTGGGGGACTATGGCTACACCTTC. Its protein product is CASSGLGDYGYTF. The V gene is TRBV9, the J gene TRBJ1-2; D may be TRBD1 (5 bases). Between the trimmed V and J ends, which lost 5 bases and 3 bases, there was a span of 11 bases. The CDR3 consists of 13 residues. Germline V gene lookup returns CDR1 SGDLS and CDR2 YYNGEE.

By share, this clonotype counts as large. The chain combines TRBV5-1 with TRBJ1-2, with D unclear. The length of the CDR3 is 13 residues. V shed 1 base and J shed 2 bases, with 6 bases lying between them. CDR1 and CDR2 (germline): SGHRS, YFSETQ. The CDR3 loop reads CASSLNGNYGYTF. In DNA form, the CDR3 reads TGCGCCAGCAGCTTGAACGGCAACTATGGCTACACCTTC.

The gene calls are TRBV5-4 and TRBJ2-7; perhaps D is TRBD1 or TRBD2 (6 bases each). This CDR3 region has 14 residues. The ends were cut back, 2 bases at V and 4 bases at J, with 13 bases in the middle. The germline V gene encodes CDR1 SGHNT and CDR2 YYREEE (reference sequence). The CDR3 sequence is CASSFFGGRYEQYF. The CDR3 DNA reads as TGTGCCAGCAGCTTCTTTGGGGGGCGGTACGAGCAGTACTTC.

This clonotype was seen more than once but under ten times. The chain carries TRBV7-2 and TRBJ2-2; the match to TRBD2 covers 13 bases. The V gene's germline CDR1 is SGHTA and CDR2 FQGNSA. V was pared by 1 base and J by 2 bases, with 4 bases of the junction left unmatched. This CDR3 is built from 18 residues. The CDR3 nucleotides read TGTGCCAGCAGCTTAGAACTAGCGGGGGGGCTTAACACCGGGGAGCTGTTTTTT. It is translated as CASSLELAGGLNTGELFF.

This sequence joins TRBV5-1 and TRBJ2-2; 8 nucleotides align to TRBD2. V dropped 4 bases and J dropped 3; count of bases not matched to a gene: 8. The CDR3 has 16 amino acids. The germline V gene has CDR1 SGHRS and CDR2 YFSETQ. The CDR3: CASSAAREGYTGELFF. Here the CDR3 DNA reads TGCGCCAGCAGCGCCGCCCGGGAGGGGTACACCGGGGAGCTGTTTTTT. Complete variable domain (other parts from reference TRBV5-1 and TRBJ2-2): KAGVTQTPRYLIKTRGQQVTLSCSPISGHRSVSWYQQTPGQGLQFLFEYFSETQRNKGNFPGRFSGRQFSNSRSEMNVSTLELGDSALYLCASSAAREGYTGELFFGEGSRLTVL.